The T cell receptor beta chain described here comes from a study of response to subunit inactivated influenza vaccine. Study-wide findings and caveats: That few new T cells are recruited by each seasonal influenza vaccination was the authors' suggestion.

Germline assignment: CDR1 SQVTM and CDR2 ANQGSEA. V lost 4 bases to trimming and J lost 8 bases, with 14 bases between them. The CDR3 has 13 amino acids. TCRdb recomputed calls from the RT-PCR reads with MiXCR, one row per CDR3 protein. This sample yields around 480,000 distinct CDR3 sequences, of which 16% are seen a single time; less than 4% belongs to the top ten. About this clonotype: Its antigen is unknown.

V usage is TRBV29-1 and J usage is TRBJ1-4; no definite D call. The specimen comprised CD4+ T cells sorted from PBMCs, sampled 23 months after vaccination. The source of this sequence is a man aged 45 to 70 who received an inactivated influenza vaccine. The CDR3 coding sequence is TGCAGCGTTGCCGGCAGGAACAACGAAAAACTGTTTTTT. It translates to CSVAGRNNEKLFF.